This T cell receptor beta chain is drawn from a study of regulatory T cells in long-lasting Graves disease. General study results and limits: Favored usage of TRBV28, TRBJ1-2 and TRBJ2-5 was recorded in persistent disease.

Time point: persistent/refractory GD, antithyroid drugs over 5 years with positive TRAb. RNA from PBMCs was the source of the TCR library. V was pared by 1 base and J by 14 bases, with 2 bases of the junction left unmatched. Germline CDR1 is LGHDT and CDR2 is YNNKEL (reference sequence). The CDR3 runs to 12 residues. This clonotype was detected many times. Its antigen remains unknown. With iRepertoire HTBI primers and Arm-PCR of CDR3 regions, TCR beta libraries were built. TCRdb recomputed calls from the multiplex PCR reads with MiXCR, one row per CDR3 protein. Of 300,000 to 350,000 distinct CDR3 sequences in the sample, 20% were seen once.

The sample was peripheral blood mononuclear cells (PBMCs), taken when the disease was refractory, from a patient treated with antithyroid drugs. The source of this sequence is a female donor with Graves disease. V usage is TRBV3-1 and J usage is TRBJ1-6; 7 bases are shared with TRBD1. In nucleotides, the CDR3 is TGTGCCAGCAGCCAAGTTACAGGGGCCCTCCACTTT. This translates into CASSQVTGALHF.